Following are 6 T cell receptor beta chains from one sample sequenced in a study of T cell responses to AZD1222 COVID-19 vaccine (dated by TCRdb to the early 2020s). This specimen's time point label, interpreted: about 28 days (+/-7) after the second vaccine dose. Libraries were constructed by the immunoSEQ multiplex PCR assay. Imported from immuneACCESS, the table was reduced by TCRdb to in-frame sequences with V and J called. These copies leave out some clones; in studies compared against another copy, an unresolved V gene accounts for under half, and the cause of the remainder is not known. Across this sample there are 150,000 to 200,000 clones, with roughly 87% seen only once. The ten largest make up 5% to 6.5% of the sample. Material: peripheral blood, obtained 28 days after the second AZD1222 dose. These receptors were collected from an adult who received the AZD1222 COVID-19 vaccine.

This chain uses TRBV27 with TRBJ1-6; D not certain. Per the germline V gene, CDR1 is MNHEY and CDR2 is SMNVEV (reference sequence). V shed 3 bases and J shed 4 bases, with 7 bases lying between them. There are 14 residues in the CDR3. This CDR3 is CASSLGGYNSPLHF. The CDR3 DNA is TGTGCCAGCAGTTTGGGAGGTTATAATTCACCCCTCCACTTT.

J is TRBJ2-6 and V is TRBV9, with TRBD1 matching 7 bases. The germline V gene encodes CDR1 SGDLS and CDR2 YYNGEE. The J segment lost 2 bases and the V segment lost 0 bases, leaving 8 bases of the junction unmatched. This CDR3 contains 18 residues. The CDR3 protein is CASSVGGGSSTGANVLTF. In DNA, the CDR3 is TGTGCCAGCAGCGTAGGAGGGGGCAGTAGCACTGGGGCCAACGTCCTGACTTTC.

This clone has a single count. The chain couples TRBV7-7 to TRBJ2-6, with D unresolved. CDR3 length: 13 residues. Trimming stripped 7 bases from V and 2 bases from J, with 6 bases between. In germline, CDR1 is SSHAT, CDR2 FNYEAQ (reference sequence). CDR3: CASTKPGANVLTF. The CDR3 nucleotides read TGTGCCAGCACTAAGCCTGGGGCCAACGTCCTGACTTTC.

The CDR3 nucleotides read TGCGCCAGCAGCTTTGGCTTCCACAATGAGCAGTTCTTC. It translates to CASSFGFHNEQFF. This chain uses TRBV5-1 with TRBJ2-1; D not certain. Germline lookup yields CDR1 SGHRS and CDR2 YFSETQ. There are 13 residues in the CDR3. Trimming stripped 2 bases from V and 5 bases from J, with 8 bases between.

This chain connects TRBV10-3 to TRBJ1-1; 7 positions agree with TRBD1. J was trimmed by 3 bases and V by 5 bases; bases with no gene match: 6. CDR1 and CDR2 from the germline V gene are ENHRY and SYGVKD. CDR3 size: 14 residues. Here the CDR3 reads CAISQGGAYTEAFF. CDR3 in DNA: TGTGCCATCAGTCAAGGGGGCGCCTACACTGAAGCTTTCTTT.

The V call is TRBV14, the J call TRBJ1-2; D is possibly TRBD1 (6 bases). This CDR3 is 13 amino acids long. Deletions cut 5 bases from V and 2 bases from J, with 9 bases between. The germline V gene encodes CDR1 SGHDN and CDR2 FVKESK. For the CDR3, the DNA is TGTGCCAGCAGCAAACAGGGAAACTATGGCTACACCTTC. Its protein is CASSKQGNYGYTF. Supplemented by reference TRBV14 and TRBJ1-2, the full variable domain reads EAGVTQFPSHSVIEKGQTVTLRCDPISGHDNLYWYRRVMGKEIKFLLHFVKESKQDESGMPNNRFLAERTGGTYSTLKVQPAELEDSGVYFCASSKQGNYGYTFGSGTRLTVV.